One sample yielded the 26 T cell receptor beta chains listed below, sequenced in a study of T-cell reconstitution after alpha-beta-depleted transplantation in children. Preparation of the TCRbeta library used unique molecular identifiers. Each CDR3 protein gets one entry after TCRdb re-called the PCR reads with MiXCR. The table lists over 150,000 distinct CDR3 sequences, more than 12% of them singletons. Sequenced material: PBMCs from the stem cell graft donor, taken from the stem cell graft. These receptors all come from a human donor who donated a stem cell graft to a child with acute lymphoblastic leukemia.

This chain joins TRBV3-1 and TRBJ1-3; TRBD1 might be the D (5 bases). Trimming removed 3 bases at V and 8 bases at J, with 11 bases between. CDR3 length: 13 residues. Germline-derived CDR1 and CDR2 are LGHDT and YNNKEL (reference sequence). The CDR3 loop reads CASSHDSEDTIYF. Written as DNA, the CDR3 is TGTGCCAGCAGCCATGACAGTGAGGACACCATATATTTT.

In its sample, this clonotype was seen a few times. This chain connects TRBV19 to TRBJ1-5; 10 bases are shared with TRBD1. The CDR3 extends over 19 amino acids. Looked up from germline, CDR1 is LNHDA and CDR2 is SQIVND (reference sequence). The V and J ends lost 5 bases and 6 bases, in that order; junction bases with no gene match: 19. This chain's CDR3 is CASSPDALSGTGESQPQHF. The CDR3 DNA sequence: TGTGCCAGTAGTCCCGACGCCCTCTCGGGGACAGGGGAAAGTCAGCCCCAGCATTTT.

At least ten counts were recorded for this clonotype. The chain employs TRBV5-1 and TRBJ2-7; a possible D gene is TRBD2 (6 bases). The CDR3 has 17 residues. Germline CDR1 SGHRS, CDR2 YFSETQ. The V and J ends lost 5 bases and 0 bases respectively, with 21 bases between them. The CDR3 spells CASRPVGGGDPSYEQYF. As DNA, the CDR3 is TGCGCCAGCAGACCCGTGGGGGGTGGCGACCCCTCCTACGAGCAGTACTTC.

At least ten counts were recorded for this clonotype. The chain is built from TRBV5-1 and TRBJ2-1, with D perhaps TRBD2 (5 bases). The V gene's germline CDR1 is SGHRS and CDR2 YFSETQ. The V and J ends lost 4 bases and 2 bases respectively, with 16 bases between them. The CDR3 length is 16 residues. The CDR3 loop is CASSPVSGHTYNEQFF. CDR3 DNA sequence: TGCGCCAGCAGCCCGGTGAGCGGCCACACCTACAATGAGCAGTTCTTC.

This rearrangement joins TRBV12-3 or TRBV12-4 to TRBJ2-1; 7 bases line up with TRBD2. This CDR3 comprises 13 residues. V lost 7 bases, J lost 7 bases, and 7 bases stayed unmatched. The CDR3 region is CASTRWEGNEQFF. In nucleotides, the CDR3 is TGTGCCAGCACTCGCTGGGAGGGGAATGAGCAGTTCTTC.

This clonotype was counted between two and nine times. CDR3 sequence reads: CASSEALLEHLRGNEQFF. The CDR3 DNA reads TGTGCCAGCAGTGAAGCGCTTCTTGAACATCTACGGGGGAATGAGCAGTTCTTC. The chain employs TRBV2 and TRBJ2-1; a possible D gene is TRBD2 (6 bases). This CDR3 region has 18 residues. The V and J ends lost 0 bases and 7 bases respectively, with 22 bases between them. Germline V CDR1 and CDR2: SNHLY, FYNNEI. The whole variable domain, filled in from reference TRBV2 and TRBJ2-1, reads EPEVTQTPSHQVTQMGQEVILRCVPISNHLYFYWYRQILGQKVEFLVSFYNNEISEKSEIFDDQFSVERPDGSNFTLKIRSTKLEDSAMYFCASSEALLEHLRGNEQFFGPGTRLTVL.

This clonotype occurred many times. This chain joins TRBV5-4 and TRBJ2-1; D ambiguous. Trimming pared 1 base from V and 0 bases from J, leaving 5 bases between. This CDR3 is built from 14 residues. Germline V lookup: CDR1 SGHNT, CDR2 YYREEE (reference sequence). CDR3 in amino acids: CASSLSTSYNEQFF. CDR3 sequence (DNA): TGTGCCAGCAGCTTGAGCACCTCCTACAATGAGCAGTTCTTC.

The table lists this clonotype with a few counts. The chain combines TRBV4-2 with TRBJ2-1, with 8 bases matching TRBD2. The CDR3 runs 18 residues. The V and J ends lost 0 bases and 6 bases, in that order; junction bases with no gene match: 13. Germline CDR1 reads LGHNA; CDR2 reads YNFKEQ. The CDR3 spells CASSQDSGREVLINEQFF. The CDR3 DNA reads TGTGCCAGCAGCCAAGATTCGGGGCGGGAGGTGTTAATCAATGAGCAGTTCTTC.

This clonotype was recorded at least ten times. The rearrangement uses TRBV11-3 and TRBJ2-5, with 11 bases identical to TRBD1. The trim removed 3 bases at V and 5 bases at J, leaving 8 bases unmatched. The V gene's germline CDR1 is SGHNT and CDR2 YENEEA. The CDR3 totals 16 residues. CDR3 coding DNA: TGTGCCAGCAGCTTGGAAGGACAGGGGGCGGCGGAGACCCAGTACTTC. Translation gives CASSLEGQGAAETQYF.

The CDR3 reads CASSPKAILRGSGNTIYF. CDR3 DNA sequence: TGTGCCAGCAGTCCGAAAGCGATACTTCGGGGCTCGGGAAACACCATATATTTT. This chain joins TRBV28 and TRBJ1-3, with D perhaps matching TRBD1 (5 bases). Germline CDR1 is MDHEN and CDR2 is SYDVKM. V gave up 5 bases and J gave up 4 bases, with 24 bases separating them. CDR3 size: 18 residues.

This clonotype was found many times. The genes are TRBV6-5 and TRBJ2-6; TRBD1 might be the D (5 bases). CDR1 MNHEY and CDR2 SVGAGI come from the germline V gene. The V gene lost 4 bases and the J gene lost 0 bases, with 7 bases spanning the gap. CDR3 length equals 15 residues. The CDR3 DNA is TGTGCCAGCAGTTTCAGGGTCTCTGGGGCCAACGTCCTGACTTTC. Encoded protein: CASSFRVSGANVLTF.

The chain has TRBV5-1 and TRBJ2-2, with TRBD2 as a possible D gene (6 bases). Trimming cost V 0 bases and J 4 bases, with 22 bases left between them. The germline gives CDR1 SGHRS, CDR2 YFSETQ. The CDR3 runs 19 residues. CDR3 in amino acids: CASSLEGRQSLGGTGELFF. The CDR3 region has the DNA TGCGCCAGCAGCTTGGAAGGCAGACAGTCTTTGGGGGGCACCGGGGAGCTGTTTTTT.

The chain couples TRBV11-2 to TRBJ1-2, with D possibly TRBD1 on 6 matching bases. Germline-derived CDR1 and CDR2 are SGHAT and FQNNGV. Deletions cut 2 bases from V and 4 bases from J, with 11 bases between. The CDR3 has 14 amino acids. The CDR3 bases are TGTGCCAGCAGCTTATGGGGGCCTGGCTATGGCTACACCTTC. It translates to CASSLWGPGYGYTF.

For this clonotype: Since a much larger clone is just one base distant, this may be a read error. The chain uses TRBV5-8 and TRBJ2-6; D is perhaps TRBD1 or TRBD2 (5 bases each). The CDR3 has 16 residues. From germline, CDR1 is SGHTS and CDR2 YDEGEE. Written as DNA, the CDR3 is TGTGCCAGCAGCTTGAAACGGGGCTCTGGGACCAACGTCCTGACTTTC. Encoded protein: CASSLKRGSGTNVLTF. Filled out from reference TRBV5-8 and TRBJ2-6, the complete variable domain reads EAGVTQSPTHLIKTRGQQATLRCSPISGHTSVYWYQQALGLGLQFLLWYDEGEERNRGNFPPRFSGRQFPNYSSELNVNALELEDSALYLCASSLKRGSGTNVLTFGAGSRLTVL.

This clonotype has more than one count but fewer than ten. The chain's CDR3 is CASSFFREETQYF. In DNA, the CDR3 is TGTGCCAGCAGCTTCTTCAGAGAAGAGACCCAGTACTTC. This chain joins TRBV5-5 and TRBJ2-5, with no clear D. V lost 2 bases and J lost 3, with 8 bases in between. This CDR3 contains 13 residues. Germline values: CDR1 SGHKS, CDR2 YYEKEE (reference sequence).

This clonotype was counted many times. The V gene is TRBV4-1, the J gene TRBJ1-1, with D maybe TRBD1 (6 bases). This CDR3 contains 17 residues. Germline CDR1 is MGHRA and CDR2 is YSYEKL. Trimming left V 0 bases short and J 6 bases short, with 20 bases between. The CDR3 DNA is TGCGCCAGCAGCCAAGAGAGGGGGGGATCCCCATTCTCTGAAGCTTTCTTT. It translates to CASSQERGGSPFSEAFF.

The CDR3 DNA sequence: TGCAGTGCTAGAACCGGGACTAGCTGGAACACAGATACGCAGTATTTT. Its protein is CSARTGTSWNTDTQYF. This chain uses TRBV20-1 with TRBJ2-3; 9 bases line up with TRBD2. Unmatched junction bases numbered 8, after V lost 2 bases and J lost 2 bases. The CDR3 consists of 16 residues. Germline values: CDR1 DFQATT, CDR2 SNEGSKA (reference sequence).

Ten or more counts support this clonotype. The chain recombines TRBV5-5 with TRBJ2-2; the D gene is possibly TRBD2 (7 bases). Trimming took 4 bases from V and 1 from J, leaving 17 bases between them. This CDR3 has 17 amino acids. Germline CDR1 and CDR2: SGHKS and YYEKEE (reference sequence). The CDR3 DNA follows: TGTGCCAGCAGCCACCCTGGGGGCGGGAGGAACACCGGGGAGCTGTTTTTT. This encodes CASSHPGGGRNTGELFF.

This clonotype was counted at least ten times. The V call is TRBV12-3 or TRBV12-4, the J call TRBJ2-2; 9 positions agree with TRBD1. Trimming cost V 6 bases and J 5 bases; bases outside gene matches: 7. The CDR3 consists of 15 residues. The DNA of the CDR3 is TGTGCCAGCAGCGACCGGGACAGGGAAACCGGGGAGCTGTTTTTT. Translation: CASSDRDRETGELFF.

This clonotype was seen many times. This chain joins TRBV3-1 and TRBJ2-2, with 7 bases identical to TRBD2. The CDR3 sequence is 16 residues long. The germline CDR1 and CDR2 sequences are LGHDT and YNNKEL (reference sequence). With 4 bases clipped from V and 2 bases from J, the junction kept 7 bases outside the gene matches. The CDR3 reads CASSREGETNTGELFF. In nucleotides, the CDR3 is TGTGCCAGCAGCCGGGAGGGCGAAACAAACACCGGGGAGCTGTTTTTT.

V gene TRBV5-1 combines with J gene TRBJ2-1; D possibly corresponds to TRBD1 (6 bases). CDR1 SGHRS and CDR2 YFSETQ come from the germline V gene. Trimming cost V 3 bases and J 7 bases, with 17 bases left between them. The CDR3 is made up of 15 amino acids. The CDR3 spells CASSYGGGGNNEQFF. The CDR3 nucleotides read TGCGCCAGCAGCTATGGCGGTGGGGGCAATAATGAGCAGTTCTTC. The entire variable domain, with the rest obtained from reference TRBV5-1 and TRBJ2-1, is as follows: KAGVTQTPRYLIKTRGQQVTLSCSPISGHRSVSWYQQTPGQGLQFLFEYFSETQRNKGNFPGRFSGRQFSNSRSEMNVSTLELGDSALYLCASSYGGGGNNEQFFGPGTRLTVL.

This clonotype was picked up many times. The rearrangement joins TRBV30 to TRBJ2-4; perhaps D is TRBD1 or TRBD2 (5 bases each). The V end lost 3 bases, the J end lost 0 bases, and 6 bases lay between the germline ends. Per the germline V gene, CDR1 is GTSNPN and CDR2 is SVGIG (reference sequence). The CDR3 covers 13 residues. CDR3 loop: CAWRGVAKNIQYF. The CDR3 DNA sequence: TGTGCCTGGAGGGGGGTAGCCAAAAACATTCAGTACTTC.

This clonotype has a count of ten or more. The rearrangement links TRBV5-1 to TRBJ2-3, with 8 bases matching TRBD2. CDR3 size: 15 residues. Germline CDR1 SGHRS, CDR2 YFSETQ. J was trimmed by 2 bases and V by 4 bases; bases with no gene match: 6. The DNA of the CDR3 is TGCGCCAGCAGCCCCGGACTAGCCCACACAGATACGCAGTATTTT. It specifies CASSPGLAHTDTQYF.

This clonotype was picked up a small number of times. The rearrangement links TRBV12-3 or TRBV12-4 to TRBJ1-2; possibly TRBD1 for D (5 bases). Trimming shortened V by 6 bases and J by 4 bases, and 15 bases separated the two germline ends. CDR3 length equals 14 residues. CDR3 protein: CASRAGTGGYGYTF. The CDR3 DNA sequence: TGTGCCAGCAGGGCAGGGACCGGGGGCTATGGCTACACCTTC.

There are many counts of this clonotype. J is TRBJ2-1 and V is TRBV7-9; 7 bases agree with TRBD1. CDR3 length equals 15 residues. Germline-derived CDR1 and CDR2 are SEHNR and FQNEAQ (reference sequence). V lost 3 bases, J lost 3 bases, and 5 bases stayed unmatched. The CDR3 sequence is CASSLSRDSYNEQFF. For the CDR3, the DNA is TGTGCCAGCAGCTTGTCCCGGGACAGCTACAATGAGCAGTTCTTC.

The sample holds many counts of this clonotype. The chain links TRBV7-2 to TRBJ2-1, with D unclear. Germline assignment: CDR1 SGHTA and CDR2 FQGNSA. The CDR3 is 14 residues long. The ends were cut back, 2 bases at V and 10 bases at J, with 15 bases in the middle. This CDR3 reads CASSLNFWKEEQFF. The CDR3 DNA reads as TGTGCCAGCAGCTTAAATTTCTGGAAGGAGGAGCAGTTCTTC.